A single sample gave rise to the 21 T cell receptor beta chains below, sequenced in a study of blood T cell repertoires in COVID-19. Libraries were prepared by immunoSEQ multiplex PCR; TCRdb keeps only in-frame clonotypes and omits some of them. There are under 300,000 clones in the sample; over 65% occur only once, and about 3% lies in the top ten. The sequenced sample was peripheral blood. Every receptor here comes from a woman older than 75 with acute or convalescent COVID-19.

The gene calls are TRBV5-1 and TRBJ2-7; 8 bases map to TRBD2. This CDR3 comprises 15 residues. From germline, CDR1 is SGHRS and CDR2 YFSETQ. The V segment lost 0 bases and the J segment 7 bases; nucleotides outside the gene matches: 9. CDR3 protein: CASSLDGQGLGEQYF. Here the CDR3 DNA reads TGCGCCAGCAGCTTGGATGGGCAGGGACTAGGGGAGCAGTACTTC.

The J gene is TRBJ1-1, the V gene TRBV6-5; D is uncertain. This CDR3 contains 13 residues. V was shortened by 7 bases and J by 0 bases, with 9 bases between the two germline ends. Germline V gives CDR1 MNHEY, CDR2 SVGAGI. CDR3 in DNA: TGTGCCAGCAATTATCCTATGAACACTGAAGCTTTCTTT. It encodes CASNYPMNTEAFF.

V usage is TRBV30 and J usage is TRBJ2-2, with a tentative D call TRBD2 (5 bases). The germline V gene has CDR1 GTSNPN and CDR2 SVGIG (reference sequence). The CDR3 is 14 residues long. V was pared by 3 bases and J by 6 bases, with 14 bases between. The CDR3 sequence: CAWSRRGWAGELFF. CDR3 DNA sequence: TGTGCCTGGAGCCGACGGGGTTGGGCCGGGGAGCTGTTTTTT.

The rearrangement joins TRBV4-3 to TRBJ1-2; the D is unclear. V lost 2 bases to trimming and J lost 4 bases, with 5 bases between them. There are 12 residues in the CDR3. CDR1 LGHNA and CDR2 YSLEER come from the germline V gene. The CDR3 region has the DNA TGCGCCAGCAGCCAAATCGGCTATGGCTACACCTTC. This gives the protein CASSQIGYGYTF.

The rearrangement uses TRBV19 and TRBJ2-3; TRBD2 aligns across 14 bases. Trimming removed 4 bases from V and 3 bases from J; junction bases left unmatched: 3. The CDR3 runs 16 residues. Germline CDR1 LNHDA, CDR2 SQIVND (reference sequence). The chain's CDR3 is CASSTGLAGGTDTQYF. CDR3 bases: TGTGCCAGTAGTACCGGACTAGCGGGAGGAACAGATACGCAGTATTTT.

V gene TRBV7-2 combines with J gene TRBJ2-5, with a possible D match to TRBD2 (6 bases). V gave up 6 bases and J gave up 4 bases, with 18 bases separating them. Germline values: CDR1 SGHTA, CDR2 FQGNSA. CDR3 length equals 15 residues. CDR3 in amino acids: CASRDRDSQGETQYF. CDR3 nucleotides: TGTGCCAGCAGGGACCGGGACTCCCAGGGAGAGACCCAGTACTTC.

Comments on this clone: Other DNA sequences from this sample encode an identical CDR3 as well. J is TRBJ1-1 and V is TRBV7-2, with 8 bases that match TRBD1. The CDR3 covers 13 residues. Trimming removed 1 base from V and 5 bases from J; junction bases left unmatched: 0. CDR1 SGHTA and CDR2 FQGNSA come from the germline V gene. The CDR3 bases are TGTGCCAGCAGCTTAGGGACAGGGACTGAAGCTTTCTTT. This sequence encodes CASSLGTGTEAFF.

This chain links TRBV7-8 with TRBJ1-1; tentatively, D is TRBD1 (5 bases). V lost 3 bases and J 1 base, leaving 21 bases between the germline ends. The germline V gene encodes CDR1 SGHVS and CDR2 FQNEAQ. The CDR3 totals 18 residues. The CDR3, as DNA: TGTGCCAGCAGCTTTTTGGCCCTAGGACAATCGCCGAACACTGAAGCTTTCTTT. Translated, it gives CASSFLALGQSPNTEAFF.

This clone was seen a single time. The CDR3 DNA follows: TGTGCCAGCAGTTCGTGGGGAGCTGGCACAGATACGCAGTATTTT. Translated: CASSSWGAGTDTQYF. The genes are TRBV6-2 or TRBV6-3 and TRBJ2-3, with a possible D match to TRBD2 (5 bases). The germline gives CDR1 MNHEY, CDR2 SVGEGT. V was trimmed by 4 bases and J by 1 base, leaving 12 bases between them. This CDR3 has 15 amino acids.

This clone occurred once. The chain couples TRBV12-3 or TRBV12-4 to TRBJ2-1, with 7 positions matching TRBD1. CDR3 length equals 13 residues. V lost 8 bases, J lost 4 bases, and 5 bases stayed unmatched. CDR3 in amino acids: CASGWTGYNEQFF. DNA of the CDR3: TGTGCCAGCGGGTGGACAGGATACAATGAGCAGTTCTTC.

This sequence joins TRBV7-2 and TRBJ1-4; TRBD1 aligns across 10 bases. With 5 bases clipped from V and 7 bases from J, the junction kept 7 bases outside the gene matches. The germline gives CDR1 SGHTA, CDR2 FQGNSA. The CDR3 is 15 residues long. CDR3 loop: CASSPRTGGTEKLFF. The CDR3 DNA follows: TGTGCCAGCAGCCCCAGGACAGGGGGTACTGAAAAACTGTTTTTT.

The V and J genes are TRBV5-4 and TRBJ2-1; 7 bases are a match to TRBD1. Trimming at V came to 2 bases and at J to 8 bases, leaving 7 bases not matched to a gene. In germline, CDR1 is SGHNT, CDR2 YYREEE (reference sequence). This CDR3 region has 14 residues. The CDR3 here is CASSFRQGTDEQFF. The CDR3 DNA reads TGTGCCAGCAGCTTCCGACAGGGTACGGATGAGCAGTTCTTC.

The rearrangement joins TRBV4-1 to TRBJ1-3; 7 nucleotides agree with TRBD1. The CDR3 sequence is 17 residues long. V shed 1 base, J shed 4 bases, and the junction held 10 bases outside the gene matches. Germline V gives CDR1 MGHRA, CDR2 YSYEKL. Here the CDR3 reads CASSQVEGALLGNTIYF. The CDR3 nucleotides are TGCGCCAGCAGCCAAGTTGAGGGGGCCCTATTAGGAAACACCATATATTTT.

This chain uses TRBV10-3 with TRBJ2-7; possible D gene TRBD2, 6 bases. Germline CDR1 is ENHRY and CDR2 is SYGVKD. The ends were cut back, 2 bases at V and 1 base at J, with 12 bases in the middle. There are 15 residues in the CDR3. The CDR3 bases are TGTGCCATCAGTGAGGGAGTAGCGGATTCCTACGAGCAGTACTTC. Protein product: CAISEGVADSYEQYF.

The V and J genes are TRBV5-1 and TRBJ1-4, with TRBD1 matching over 10 bases. Germline V lookup: CDR1 SGHRS, CDR2 YFSETQ. V was clipped by 4 bases and J by 11 bases; unmatched bases: 14. The CDR3 extends over 16 amino acids. DNA of the CDR3: TGCGCCAGCAGCCCGGAAGACAGGGGGCGCGTCGGGAAACTGTTTTTT. Amino acid sequence: CASSPEDRGRVGKLFF.

The chain is built from TRBV27 and TRBJ1-2; 7 nucleotides agree with TRBD1. J lost 4 bases, V lost 10 bases, and 12 bases had no gene match. CDR3 length equals 14 residues. The germline V gene encodes CDR1 MNHEY and CDR2 SMNVEV (reference sequence). The CDR3 region is CATSTGVLPYGYTF. For the CDR3, the DNA is TGTGCCACTTCCACAGGGGTTTTACCCTATGGCTACACCTTC.

The chain recombines TRBV2 with TRBJ2-5, with 12 bases matching TRBD2. Germline V gene data show CDR1 as SNHLY and CDR2 as FYNNEI. This CDR3 is built from 15 residues. V lost 5 bases and J lost 5; bases outside the gene matches: 6. The CDR3 DNA follows: TGTGCCAGCAGTTCCCGACTAGCGGGAGTGGAGACCCAGTACTTC. This translates into CASSSRLAGVETQYF.

The chain couples TRBV12-2 to TRBJ1-5. TRBV12-2 is designated a pseudogene. The CDR3 contains 20 residues. DNA of the CDR3: TGTGCAAGTCGCTTAGCGCCCATGTCGGGGTCACATTATAGCAATCAGCCCCAGCATTTT. Translation: CASRLAPMSGSHYSNQPQHF.

The chain joins TRBV10-2 to TRBJ2-7; TRBD2 matches 9 bases. Germline V gene data show CDR1 as WSHSY and CDR2 as SAAADI. Trimming took 3 bases from V and 6 from J; bases not matched to a gene: 9. The CDR3 runs 15 residues. CDR3 region: CASSEPRTSDGEQYF. DNA of the CDR3: TGCGCCAGCAGTGAACCCCGGACTAGCGACGGCGAGCAGTACTTC.

The V gene is TRBV5-1, the J gene TRBJ2-2; 10 bases are shared with TRBD1. CDR1 is SGHRS and CDR2 is YFSETQ in the germline V gene. This CDR3 spans 15 amino acids. V was clipped by 0 bases and J by 5 bases; unmatched bases: 1. In DNA, the CDR3 is TGCGCCAGCAGCTTGGGGACAGGGGGAACCGGGGAGCTGTTTTTT. Translated, it gives CASSLGTGGTGELFF.

The CDR3 region is CASSQVPGQGPKEKLFF. The DNA for the CDR3 is TGCGCCAGCAGCCAAGTTCCGGGACAGGGGCCGAAAGAAAAACTGTTTTTT. The chain combines TRBV4-1 with TRBJ1-4, with 10 bases identical to TRBD1. Looked up from germline, CDR1 is MGHRA and CDR2 is YSYEKL. There are 17 residues in the CDR3. The V and J ends lost 1 base and 8 bases, in that order; junction bases with no gene match: 10.